The 30 T cell receptor beta chains below were found in one sample sequenced in a study of blood T cell repertoires in COVID-19 (dated by TCRdb to 2019 to 2021). The receptor library was made with the immunoSEQ multiplex PCR assay. TCRdb retrieved this table from immuneACCESS and kept in-frame rearrangements only. Not all clones are present; in checked studies, unresolved V genes account for under half, and no reason is known for the remainder. The sample data list fewer than 700,000 clones, and 70% to 90% of these were observed just once. 7.5% to 9% of the sample is taken by the ten largest. Material for sequencing was peripheral blood. These receptors all come from a woman between 45 and 60 years old with COVID-19, enrolled during active disease.

The chain joins TRBV7-8 to TRBJ1-2; D is unresolved. The V gene lost 3 bases and the J gene lost 3 bases, with 8 bases spanning the gap. The CDR3 contains 13 residues. Germline V gene lookup returns CDR1 SGHVS and CDR2 FQNEAQ. CDR3 in amino acids: CASSFAADYGYTF. The DNA for the CDR3 is TGTGCCAGCAGCTTCGCGGCCGACTATGGCTACACCTTC.

This clone was seen just once. This sequence joins TRBV2 and TRBJ1-1; D ambiguous. Per the germline V gene, CDR1 is SNHLY and CDR2 is FYNNEI. V was cut by 1 base and J by 8 bases, with 5 bases left in between. CDR3 length: 11 residues. CDR3 DNA: TGTGCCAGCAGTGAAGGAGGAGAAGCTTTCTTT. This encodes CASSEGGEAFF.

V usage is TRBV6-1 and J usage is TRBJ1-3; D is possibly TRBD1 (5 bases). The CDR3 is 14 amino acids. The V end was cut by 1 base, the J end by 3 bases, with 7 bases between. Germline V gives CDR1 MNHNS, CDR2 SASEGT. CDR3 bases: TGTGCCAGCAGTGAAGGCGGGGGTGGAAACACCATATATTTT. It is translated as CASSEGGGGNTIYF.

The chain recombines TRBV5-5 with TRBJ2-1; D is unclear. Between the trimmed V and J ends, which lost 6 bases and 3 bases, there was a span of 13 bases. Germline CDR1 and CDR2: SGHKS and YYEKEE (reference sequence). This CDR3 comprises 14 residues. The chain's CDR3 is CASTLSSYYNEQFF. For the CDR3, the DNA is TGTGCCAGCACCCTTAGCTCTTACTACAATGAGCAGTTCTTC.

The chain carries TRBV19 and TRBJ2-2, with 11 bases aligning to TRBD2. This CDR3 contains 15 residues. Germline V gene lookup returns CDR1 LNHDA and CDR2 SQIVND (reference sequence). Trimming cost V 6 bases and J 6 bases; bases outside gene matches: 6. The CDR3 region is CASRRLAGGPGELFF. The CDR3 DNA reads as TGTGCCAGTAGAAGGCTAGCGGGGGGACCCGGGGAGCTGTTTTTT.

The genes are TRBV2 and TRBJ2-1; 8 bases map to TRBD1. V dropped 4 bases and J dropped 5; count of bases not matched to a gene: 1. The length of the CDR3 is 13 residues. Germline loops: CDR1 SNHLY, CDR2 FYNNEI. The CDR3 sequence is CASSGDRHNEQFF. Here the CDR3 DNA reads TGTGCCAGCAGTGGGGACAGGCACAATGAGCAGTTCTTC.

The V and J genes are TRBV3-1 (or the pseudogene TRBV3-2) and TRBJ1-3, with D possibly TRBD1 on 6 matching bases. V lost 2 bases and J 2 bases, leaving 7 bases between the germline ends. Germline loops: CDR1 LGHDT, CDR2 YNNKEL (reference sequence). There are 14 residues in the CDR3. This CDR3 reads CASSQQGPGNTIYF. DNA for the CDR3: TGTGCCAGCAGCCAACAGGGGCCTGGAAACACCATATATTTT.

CDR3 loop: CASDTEGSSPLHF. CDR3 nucleotide sequence: TGTGCGAGTGATACGGAAGGGAGTTCACCCCTCCACTTT. The chain recombines TRBV2 with TRBJ1-6; D not resolved. CDR1 is SNHLY and CDR2 is FYNNEI in the germline V gene. The CDR3 has 13 amino acids.

V usage is TRBV2 and J usage is TRBJ1-5, with TRBD1 as a possible D gene (6 bases). Trimming removed 5 bases at V and 6 bases at J, with 14 bases between. The CDR3 spans 14 residues. CDR1 and CDR2 (germline): SNHLY, FYNNEI. The CDR3 here is CASSKTGMGQPQHF. In nucleotides, the CDR3 is TGTGCCAGCAGTAAGACAGGAATGGGTCAGCCCCAGCATTTT.

This chain links TRBV6-5 with TRBJ1-1; TRBD1 might be the D (5 bases). From germline, CDR1 is MNHEY and CDR2 SVGAGI. This CDR3 is built from 12 residues. V was clipped by 4 bases and J by 11 bases, with 14 bases between them. DNA for the CDR3: TGTGCCAGCAGTTCAGCGGGGCAGAGGGCTTTCTTT. Translated: CASSSAGQRAFF.

The V call is TRBV4-1, the J call TRBJ1-2, with TRBD1 matching over 8 bases. Germline-derived CDR1 and CDR2 are MGHRA and YSYEKL. This CDR3 region has 16 residues. Trimming took 0 bases from V and 4 from J; bases not matched to a gene: 7. CDR3 sequence: CASSQEGQGAVYGYTF. CDR3 nucleotide sequence: TGCGCCAGCAGCCAAGAGGGCCAGGGGGCCGTCTATGGCTACACCTTC.

The chain uses TRBV6-1 and TRBJ1-1, with D possibly being TRBD1 (5 bases). CDR3 length equals 14 residues. Germline V lookup: CDR1 MNHNS, CDR2 SASEGT. The V end lost 2 bases, the J end lost 6 bases, and 13 bases lay between the germline ends. CDR3: CASSERGGFPEAFF. DNA of the CDR3: TGTGCCAGCAGTGAACGTGGGGGGTTCCCTGAAGCTTTCTTT.

The chain carries TRBV7-8 and TRBJ1-4, with D perhaps matching TRBD1 (5 bases). The germline V and J ends were trimmed by 1 base and 1 base, with 10 bases remaining between them. Germline V gene data show CDR1 as SGHVS and CDR2 as FQNEAQ. This CDR3 spans 16 amino acids. CDR3 sequence (DNA): TGTGCCAGCAGCTTAGGCAGGGTTGGAACTAATGAAAAACTGTTTTTT. This sequence encodes CASSLGRVGTNEKLFF.

J is TRBJ1-1 and V is TRBV21-1. TRBV21-1 represents a pseudogene. This CDR3 region has 11 residues. CDR3 in DNA: TGTGCCAGCAGCCTGCAGCCGGGGGCTTTCTTT. It codes for CASSLQPGAFF.

The V gene is TRBV30, the J gene TRBJ1-5; tentatively, D is TRBD1 (6 bases). Between the trimmed V and J ends, which lost 2 bases and 6 bases, there was a span of 17 bases. The CDR3 contains 15 residues. CDR1 is GTSNPN and CDR2 is SVGIG in the germline V gene (reference sequence). The CDR3, as DNA: TGTGCCTGGAGTCTTAACAGGGCAAACGGTCAGCCCCAGCATTTT. Translation gives CAWSLNRANGQPQHF.

The chain uses TRBV2 and TRBJ1-4; possibly TRBD1 for D (5 bases). CDR1 is SNHLY, CDR2 FYNNEI, per germline. The ends were cut back, 5 bases at V and 4 bases at J, with 8 bases in the middle. The CDR3 spans 13 residues. The CDR3 nucleotides are TGTGCCAGCAGTCGGGACTTTAATGAAAAACTGTTTTTT. Encoded protein: CASSRDFNEKLFF.

This clone appeared a few times. This sequence joins TRBV6-6 and TRBJ1-1; weak D call: TRBD1 (5 bases). This CDR3 comprises 13 residues. V dropped 6 bases and J dropped 1 base, with 9 bases sitting between them. The germline CDR1 and CDR2 sequences are MNHNY and SVGAGI (reference sequence). The CDR3 DNA sequence: TGTGCCAGCAGGTCGACAGCGAACACTGAAGCTTTCTTT. It specifies CASRSTANTEAFF.

In nucleotides, the CDR3 is TGTGCCAGCAGCGTAAATCCACAGGGTATCACTGAAGCTTTCTTT. It codes for CASSVNPQGITEAFF. This chain links TRBV9 with TRBJ1-1; D perhaps matches TRBD1 (6 bases). The length of the CDR3 is 15 residues. Germline lookup yields CDR1 SGDLS and CDR2 YYNGEE. Trimming took off 1 base at V and 4 bases at J, with 14 bases between the two ends.

The chain combines TRBV11-3 with TRBJ2-7, with 7 nucleotides matching TRBD1. CDR1 is SGHNT and CDR2 is YENEEA in the germline V gene. The CDR3 length is 13 residues. J lost 6 bases, V lost 1 base, and 3 bases had no gene match. The DNA for the CDR3 is TGTGCCAGCAGCTTAGGGACAGGAGGCGAGCAGTACTTC. It is translated as CASSLGTGGEQYF. Together with reference TRBV11-3 and TRBJ2-7, the CDR3 gives the full variable domain: EAGVVQSPRYKIIEKKQPVAFWCNPISGHNTLYWYLQNLGQGPELLIRYENEEAVDDSQLPKDRFSAERLKGVDSTLKIQPAELGDSAVYLCASSLGTGGEQYFGPGTRLTVT.

The genes are TRBV19 and TRBJ1-3; possible D gene TRBD1, 5 bases. The V and J ends lost 4 bases and 0 bases respectively, with 16 bases between them. CDR1 and CDR2 (germline): LNHDA, SQIVND (reference sequence). There are 17 residues in the CDR3. The CDR3 here is CASSTPRYRSSGNTIYF. Here the CDR3 DNA reads TGTGCCAGTAGTACCCCCCGTTACAGGAGCTCTGGAAACACCATATATTTT.

The chain carries TRBV3-1 (or the pseudogene TRBV3-2) and TRBJ1-4, with 9 bases matching TRBD1. CDR3 size: 15 residues. V lost 1 base to trimming and J lost 6 bases; unmatched junction nucleotides: 3. Germline CDR1 and CDR2: LGHDT and YNNKEL (reference sequence). The CDR3 loop reads CASSQGQGVDEKLFF. CDR3 bases: TGTGCCAGCAGCCAAGGACAGGGGGTGGATGAAAAACTGTTTTTT.

V usage is TRBV9 and J usage is TRBJ1-2; 8 bases map to TRBD1. The germline gives CDR1 SGDLS, CDR2 YYNGEE. The V gene end was trimmed by 5 bases and the J gene end by 6 bases; junction bases not matched to a gene: 12. The CDR3 length is 15 residues. This chain's CDR3 is CASRDRDRSIDGYTF. DNA of the CDR3: TGTGCCAGCAGGGATAGGGACAGGAGCATCGATGGCTACACCTTC.

The V gene is TRBV2, the J gene TRBJ1-1, with D perhaps TRBD1 (6 bases). CDR3 length: 16 residues. Germline loops: CDR1 SNHLY, CDR2 FYNNEI. The V gene lost 7 bases and the J gene lost 10 bases, with 28 bases spanning the gap. CDR3: CASMGTKRQSGVGAFF. For the CDR3, the DNA is TGTGCCAGCATGGGGACAAAGAGGCAATCGGGCGTTGGAGCTTTCTTT.

For the CDR3, the DNA is TGTGCCAGCAGCTTAAACCAGGGCGAAAAACTGTTTTTT. This gives the protein CASSLNQGEKLFF. The rearrangement uses TRBV13 and TRBJ1-4, with D possibly being TRBD1 (5 bases). Trimming removed 2 bases at V and 8 bases at J, with 9 bases between. Germline V CDR1 and CDR2: PRHDT, FYEKMQ (reference sequence). The CDR3 has 13 amino acids.

The CDR3 region has the DNA TGTGCCAGCTCACTGCGGAGAACGGACAGGGGGTTAAGGGAGCTGTTTTTT. Protein sequence: CASSLRRTDRGLRELFF. The chain is built from TRBV18 and TRBJ2-2; 10 bases agree with TRBD1. J gave up 9 bases and V 4 bases, and 14 bases lay outside the gene matches. The CDR3 is 17 residues long. Germline V CDR1 and CDR2: KGHSH, LQKENI.

In DNA, the CDR3 is TGTGCCAGCAGCCCCACACCCTATGGCTACACCTTC. The encoded protein is CASSPTPYGYTF. V gene TRBV7-8 combines with J gene TRBJ1-2; unclear D gene. Per the germline V gene, CDR1 is SGHVS and CDR2 is FQNEAQ. Trimming cost V 5 bases and J 4 bases, with 8 bases left between them. CDR3 length: 12 amino acids.

This chain uses TRBV5-1 with TRBJ2-1; 9 bases map to TRBD1. CDR3 size: 19 residues. In germline, CDR1 is SGHRS, CDR2 YFSETQ. J was trimmed by 0 bases and V by 4 bases; bases with no gene match: 14. The CDR3 DNA reads TGCGCCAGCAGCCCGATGGGACAGGGAGAGATCAGCTCCTACAATGAGCAGTTCTTC. Residues: CASSPMGQGEISSYNEQFF.

This clone was observed a single time. The rearrangement links TRBV4-2 to TRBJ2-2, with TRBD1 as a possible D gene (6 bases). The germline V gene has CDR1 LGHNA and CDR2 YNFKEQ. This CDR3 spans 18 amino acids. V lost 4 bases and J 5 bases, leaving 23 bases between the germline ends. CDR3 in amino acids: CASSLTGPGVKGTGELFF. CDR3 in DNA: TGTGCCAGCAGCCTAACAGGGCCGGGTGTAAAGGGGACCGGGGAGCTGTTTTTT.

The chain uses TRBV30 and TRBJ2-3; 9 bases fit TRBD2. V lost 1 base and J lost 0; bases outside the gene matches: 5. The CDR3 runs to 16 residues. Germline values: CDR1 GTSNPN, CDR2 SVGIG (reference sequence). Here the CDR3 reads CAWSEQRGASTDTQYF. The CDR3 coding sequence is TGTGCCTGGAGTGAACAGCGGGGGGCTAGCACAGATACGCAGTATTTT.

The chain links TRBV27 to TRBJ2-1, with 8 positions matching TRBD2. CDR1 and CDR2 from the germline V gene are MNHEY and SMNVEV (reference sequence). The length of the CDR3 is 14 residues. Trimming at V came to 5 bases and at J to 7 bases, leaving 7 bases not matched to a gene. The CDR3 bases are TGTGCCAGCAGTCCTATCGGGACTAGTAATGAGCAGTTCTTC. Its protein is CASSPIGTSNEQFF.